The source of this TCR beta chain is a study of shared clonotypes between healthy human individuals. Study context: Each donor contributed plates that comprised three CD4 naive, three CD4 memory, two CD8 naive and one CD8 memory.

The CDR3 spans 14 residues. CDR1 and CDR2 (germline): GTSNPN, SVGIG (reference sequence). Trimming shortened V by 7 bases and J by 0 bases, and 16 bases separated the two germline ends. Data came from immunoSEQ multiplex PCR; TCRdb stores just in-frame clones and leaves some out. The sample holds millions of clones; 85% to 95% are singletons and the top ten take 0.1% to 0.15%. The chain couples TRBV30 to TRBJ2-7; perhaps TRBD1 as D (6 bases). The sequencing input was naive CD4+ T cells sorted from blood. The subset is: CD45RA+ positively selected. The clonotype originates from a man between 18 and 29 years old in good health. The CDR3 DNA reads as TGTGCCTTCGATTTAGGGGGTCCCTCCTACGAGCAGTACTTC. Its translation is CAFDLGGPSYEQYF.